The following is a TCR beta chain sequence with its context. The antigen is unknown. These data are taken from a study of beta chain features in type 1 diabetes. Study-wide findings and caveats: Naive, central memory and Treg TCRB repertoires seemed to resemble each other more closely in patients than they did in healthy donors. Shorter templates may be favored by PCR, equally so in patients and controls.

The germline V gene encodes CDR1 PRHDT and CDR2 FYEKMQ (reference sequence). This CDR3 has 14 amino acids. With 6 bases clipped from V and 0 bases from J, the junction kept 2 bases outside the gene matches. Of the isolated RNA, all was reverse transcribed, and so the sequenced material was expressed TCRB transcripts. The average output of naive, central memory and regulatory T cell samples was about 3.3 million reads. TCRdb's table, derived via immunoSEQ multiplex PCR, lists solely in-frame clones and lacks some. The data hold under 550,000 clones, with approximately 10% observed a single time. The chain combines TRBV13 with TRBJ2-3; 8 bases line up with TRBD2. The clonotype comes from a young woman in good health. What was sequenced was naive CD4+ T cells from blood. The CDR3 region is CASRASGSTDTQYF. CDR3 DNA: TGTGCCAGCAGGGCTAGCGGGAGCACAGATACGCAGTATTTT. The full variable domain, its missing parts supplied by reference TRBV13 and TRBJ2-3, is AAGVIQSPRHLIKEKRETATLKCYPIPRHDTVYWYQQGPGQDPQFLISFYEKMQSDKGSIPDRFSAQQFSDYHSELNMSSLELGDSALYFCASRASGSTDTQYFGPGTRLTVL.